This T cell receptor beta chain was found in a study of blood T cell repertoires in COVID-19. The wider study: Donors in the United States, Italy and Spain gave samples during acute or convalescent COVID-19.

Seattle researchers signed up patients amid active infection and tracked them longitudinally. In the original workflow: Researchers report that nucleated cell counts were estimated from reference gene primer amplification. Only in-frame clones appear in the TCRdb table, and some are missing; sequencing was by immunoSEQ multiplex PCR. V, J and clone size are those of that table, while D and trimming were read from the DNA. The table records a few hundred thousand clones, roughly 90% of them present only once. Sequencing used peripheral blood. The TCR sequence derives from a woman aged 30 to 39 with COVID-19, enrolled during active disease.

CDR3 loop: CASSLGGMSYNEQFF. CDR3 in DNA: TGCGCCAGCAGCTTGGGCGGGATGTCCTACAATGAGCAGTTCTTC. The chain has TRBV5-1 and TRBJ2-1; a weak D match, TRBD2 (6 bases). The V gene lost 0 bases and the J gene lost 1 base, with 8 bases spanning the gap. This CDR3 is 15 amino acids long. In germline, CDR1 is SGHRS, CDR2 YFSETQ.